This T cell receptor (beta chain) emerged from a study of cytomegalovirus exposure and HLA in healthy donors. The study, taken as a whole, reports: Reports described diagnosis of cytomegalovirus status by the classifier as highly specific and sensitive. Segments of the TCR beta V type were, in most cases, productive about 90% or about 30% of the time in an earlier analysis.

Both 60 Vbeta primers and 13 Jbeta primers went into the PCR. Assay used: immunoSEQ multiplex PCR; TCRdb lists only in-frame clones, some missing. The record lists about 40,000 clones, of which the ten most abundant hold 6.2%. Of note for this clone: Its target is unknown.

This TCR came from a man younger than 45 in good health and CMV-seronegative. Sequences were obtained from PBMCs.

CDR3 nucleotides: TGTGCCAGCTCAAAAGGACAGGGGGCGCAAACTAACTATGGCTACACCTTC. Translation: CASSKGQGAQTNYGYTF. V and J are TRBV18 and TRBJ1-2; 11 bases map to TRBD1. V shed 5 bases, J shed 0 bases, and the junction held 8 bases outside the gene matches. The CDR3 is 17 amino acids. Germline CDR1 is KGHSH and CDR2 is LQKENI. The full variable domain, rest sourced from reference TRBV18 and TRBJ1-2, is NAGVMQNPRHLVRRRGQEARLRCSPMKGHSHVYWYRQLPEEGLKFMVYLQKENIIDESGMPKERFSAEFPKEGPSILRIQQVVRGDSAAYFCASSKGQGAQTNYGYTFGSGTRLTVV.